A selection of T cell receptor beta chains follows, all from one sample in a study of blood T cell repertoires in COVID-19. Assay: immunoSEQ multiplex PCR; the TCRdb copy retains only in-frame clones and omits some. The table has around 200,000 clones, about 88% seen once. The material sequenced was peripheral blood. These receptors were taken from a woman over 75 in a cohort sampled during active or convalescent COVID-19. Each CDR3 is given with its conserved first and last residue. A D gene is named only where the DNA matches it firmly. Rows give clone size only sometimes, using once, few, many, or a class for an expanded clone.

J	size	V	D	CDR3	DNA
TRBJ2-5	NA	TRBV30	TRBD2	CAWRPSGNLETQYF	TGTGCCTGGAGGCCTAGCGGGAATCTGGAGACCCAGTACTTC
TRBJ1-5	NA	TRBV5-4	NA	CASSTDTNSNQPQHF	TGTGCCAGCAGCACCGACACAAATAGCAATCAGCCCCAGCATTTT
TRBJ1-1	NA	TRBV3-1/TRBV3-2	NA	CASSQLQGNTEAFF	TGTGCCAGCAGCCAACTCCAGGGGAACACTGAAGCTTTCTTT
TRBJ2-1	few	TRBV27	TRBD1	CASIRPGQGYNEQFF	TGTGCCAGCATTAGACCGGGACAGGGGTACAATGAGCAGTTCTTC
TRBJ1-1	NA	TRBV18	NA	CASSPPGQNTEAFF	TGTGCCAGCTCACCACCGGGGCAAAACACTGAAGCTTTCTTT
TRBJ2-1	NA	TRBV9	TRBD2	CASSYSSGSYNEQFF	TGTGCCAGCAGTTACTCTAGCGGGTCCTACAATGAGCAGTTCTTC
TRBJ2-2	NA	TRBV24-1	NA	CATSEADRRATGELFF	TGTGCCACCAGTGAAGCGGACAGGAGGGCCACCGGGGAGCTGTTTTTT
TRBJ1-5	NA	TRBV11-2	NA	CASSTNLDQPQHF	TGTGCCAGCAGCACCAACTTGGATCAGCCCCAGCATTTT
TRBJ1-3	NA	TRBV9	NA	CASSDGQPSSGNTIYF	TGTGCCAGCAGCGACGGACAACCGAGCTCTGGAAACACCATATATTTT
TRBJ2-3	NA	TRBV19	TRBD1	CASRGDRGSDTQYF	TGTGCCAGTAGGGGGGACAGGGGTTCAGATACGCAGTATTTT
TRBJ1-1	few	TRBV7-9	TRBD1	CASSINRTGNTEAFF	TGTGCCAGCAGCATTAACCGGACAGGGAACACTGAAGCTTTCTTT
TRBJ1-2	NA	TRBV7-9	NA	CASRPTTGGYTF	TGTGCCAGCAGACCCACAACAGGGGGCTACACCTTC
TRBJ1-5	NA	TRBV5-4	NA	CASSFSRAKGDRNQPQHF	TGTGCCAGCAGCTTTTCCAGGGCGAAGGGGGATCGCAATCAGCCCCAGCATTTT
TRBJ2-5	NA	TRBV19	NA	CASSIGSEETQYF	TGTGCCAGTAGTATAGGAAGCGAAGAGACCCAGTACTTC
TRBJ1-1	NA	TRBV3-1/TRBV3-2	NA	CASSQEWVRTEAFF	TGTGCCAGCAGCCAAGAGTGGGTCAGGACTGAAGCTTTCTTT
TRBJ2-1	NA	TRBV13	NA	CASSLYRASYNEQFF	TGTGCCAGCAGCTTATACAGAGCCTCCTACAATGAGCAGTTCTTC
TRBJ1-6	NA	TRBV11-2	NA	CASSLAGLIHF	TGTGCCAGCAGCTTAGCGGGACTGATCCACTTT
TRBJ2-1	NA	TRBV19	NA	CASSIPFSSYNEQFF	TGTGCCAGTAGTATCCCGTTTAGCTCCTACAATGAGCAGTTCTTC
TRBJ2-1	NA	TRBV21-1	NA	CASSKFRGIGVGEQFF	TGTGCCAGCAGCAAATTCAGGGGCATCGGAGTAGGTGAGCAGTTCTTC
TRBJ1-5	NA	TRBV19	TRBD1	CASSRQGELGQPQHF	TGTGCCAGTAGTCGACAGGGGGAGTTAGGACAGCCCCAGCATTTT
TRBJ1-4	NA	TRBV2	NA	CASKGLGTSTNEKLFF	TGTGCCAGCAAGGGGTTAGGGACTTCAACTAATGAAAAACTGTTTTTT
TRBJ2-3	NA	TRBV11-2	NA	CASIPRGTSTDTQYF	TGTGCCAGCATCCCTAGGGGGACGAGCACAGATACGCAGTATTTT
TRBJ1-5	NA	TRBV7-2	NA	CASSFLGPARNQPQHF	TGTGCCAGCAGCTTTCTCGGCCCGGCGAGGAATCAGCCCCAGCATTTT
TRBJ2-2	NA	TRBV9	NA	CASSLGRDRTGELFF	TGTGCCAGCAGCCTAGGGCGGGATAGGACCGGGGAGCTGTTTTTT
TRBJ1-2	NA	TRBV24-1	NA	CATSDSVDGYTF	TGTGCCACCAGTGATTCGGTGGATGGCTACACCTTC
TRBJ1-2	NA	TRBV6-5	NA	CASSYSGASYGYTF	TGTGCCAGCAGTTATTCAGGGGCAAGCTATGGCTACACCTTC
TRBJ1-1	NA	TRBV5-4	NA	CASSSRGRTEAFF	TGTGCCAGCAGCTCGCGGGGGCGGACTGAAGCTTTCTTT
TRBJ2-2	NA	TRBV6-5	NA	CASARQDPGELFF	TGTGCCAGCGCCCGACAGGACCCCGGGGAGCTGTTTTTT
TRBJ1-5	once	TRBV4-1	NA	CASSQDLSNQPQHF	TGCGCCAGCAGCCAAGATCTGAGCAATCAGCCCCAGCATTTT
TRBJ1-1	NA	TRBV7-9	NA	CASSLGSRMNTEAFF	TGTGCCAGCAGCCTCGGGTCGCGGATGAACACTGAAGCTTTCTTT
TRBJ1-2	once	TRBV2	NA	CARGRVRGSYGYTF	TGTGCCAGAGGGCGGGTCAGGGGTAGCTATGGCTACACCTTC
TRBJ2-5	few	TRBV3-1/TRBV3-2	TRBD1	CASSHQDRGWETQYF	TGTGCCAGCAGCCACCAGGACAGGGGTTGGGAGACCCAGTACTTC
TRBJ2-1	NA	TRBV29-1	TRBD2	CSAGLAGGSLYNEQFF	TGCAGCGCTGGACTAGCGGGAGGCTCCTTGTACAATGAGCAGTTCTTC
TRBJ2-4	NA	TRBV5-1	TRBD1	CASSIDRVQNIQYF	TGCGCCAGCAGCATTGACAGGGTTCAAAACATTCAGTACTTC
TRBJ2-1	NA	TRBV7-9	NA	CASSLGFDYSYNEQFF	TGTGCCAGCAGCTTAGGTTTTGACTACTCCTACAATGAGCAGTTCTTC
TRBJ2-5	NA	TRBV5-1	NA	CASSTDGSQASQYF	TGCGCCAGCAGCACAGACGGTTCGCAGGCGTCCCAGTACTTC
TRBJ1-1	NA	TRBV12-3/TRBV12-4	NA	CASRTGMDTEAFF	TGTGCCAGCAGAACAGGGATGGACACTGAAGCTTTCTTT
TRBJ1-1	once	TRBV24-1	NA	CATSDWGDTEAFF	TGTGCCACCAGTGATTGGGGAGACACTGAAGCTTTCTTT
TRBJ1-1	NA	TRBV9	NA	CASRPLAVSGGTEAFF	TGTGCCAGCAGACCATTGGCCGTGTCGGGGGGCACTGAAGCTTTCTTT
TRBJ1-1	NA	TRBV29-1	NA	CSVGSALRDTEAFF	TGCAGCGTTGGGTCGGCCCTACGGGACACTGAAGCTTTCTTT